The 32 T cell receptor beta chains below were found in one sample sequenced in a study of blood T cell repertoires in COVID-19 (dated by TCRdb to the early 2020s). The receptor library was made with the immunoSEQ multiplex PCR assay. The immuneACCESS repertoire file appears here via TCRdb, limited to in-frame rearrangements. These files lack a portion of the clones; in checked studies, under half of the deficit traces to unresolved V genes, and the cause of the others is not known. The sample profile shows 200,000 to 300,000 clones; 85% to 90% of them were found once. Around 4% of the sample is taken by the ten largest. What was sequenced was PBMCs or T cells enriched from blood (not recorded which). The receptor source for this set is a woman under 40 who had recovered from COVID-19.

V is TRBV4-3 and J is TRBJ1-2, with TRBD1 matching 8 bases. J gave up 7 bases and V 2 bases, and 15 bases lay outside the gene matches. This CDR3 region has 17 residues. In germline, CDR1 is LGHNA, CDR2 YSLEER. The CDR3 region is CASSQSVTGLQGAGYTF. CDR3 nucleotides: TGCGCCAGCAGCCAATCTGTTACAGGGCTGCAGGGGGCTGGCTACACCTTC.

The chain is built from TRBV6-6 and TRBJ1-6; 7 bases fit TRBD1. The CDR3 loop spans 17 amino acids. V shed 5 bases and J 0 bases; nucleotides not matched to a gene: 7. Germline assignment: CDR1 MNHNY and CDR2 SVGAGI (reference sequence). In DNA, the CDR3 is TGTGCCAGCAGTCGACAGGGCCTTAGCTCCTATAATTCACCCCTCCACTTT. As protein: CASSRQGLSSYNSPLHF.

The chain recombines TRBV29-1 with TRBJ1-1; the D gene is possibly TRBD1 (5 bases). This CDR3 contains 14 residues. Germline V CDR1 and CDR2: SQVTM, ANQGSEA. Trimming stripped 1 base from V and 7 bases from J, with 16 bases between. The CDR3 sequence is CSVEVGRAGIEAFF. Here the CDR3 DNA reads TGCAGCGTTGAAGTCGGCAGGGCAGGGATTGAAGCTTTCTTT. The full variable domain, with the rest looked up from reference TRBV29-1 and TRBJ1-1, is SAVISQKPSRDICQRGTSLTIQCQVDSQVTMMFWYRQQPGQSLTLIATANQGSEATYESGFVIDKFPISRPNLTFSTLTVSNMSPEDSSIYLCSVEVGRAGIEAFFGQGTRLTVV.

The rearrangement joins TRBV5-1 to TRBJ1-1, with 9 nucleotides matching TRBD1. Trimming at V came to 3 bases and at J to 1 base, leaving 4 bases not matched to a gene. Per germline, CDR1 SGHRS and CDR2 YFSETQ. The CDR3 is made up of 15 amino acids. CDR3 loop: CASSSMGQGNTEAFF. The CDR3 nucleotides read TGCGCCAGCAGCTCGATGGGACAGGGGAACACTGAAGCTTTCTTT.

The V and J genes are TRBV7-2 and TRBJ1-4; TRBD1 matches at 9 bases. Germline lookup yields CDR1 SGHTA and CDR2 FQGNSA. The CDR3 sequence is 14 residues long. V was clipped by 1 base and J by 8 bases; unmatched bases: 2. The CDR3: CASSLDRGREKLFF. The CDR3 bases are TGTGCCAGCAGCTTAGACAGGGGGCGGGAAAAACTGTTTTTT.

J is TRBJ1-2 and V is TRBV30; 9 nucleotides align to TRBD1. The CDR3 sequence is 13 residues long. V dropped 5 bases and J dropped 7; count of bases not matched to a gene: 8. From germline, CDR1 is GTSNPN and CDR2 SVGIG (reference sequence). The CDR3 DNA sequence: TGTGCCTGGGACGGGACAGGGCTAGGTGGCTACACCTTC. Amino acid sequence: CAWDGTGLGGYTF. Combining the CDR3 with reference TRBV30 and TRBJ1-2 gives the whole variable domain SQTIHQWPATLVQPVGSPLSLECTVEGTSNPNLYWYRQAAGRGLQLLFYSVGIGQISSEVPQNLSASRPQDRQFILSSKKLLLSDSGFYLCAWDGTGLGGYTFGSGTRLTVV.

This clone was seen a few times. The CDR3 coding sequence is TGTGCCAGCAGCCTAATCGGAGCGTCAGAGACCCAGTACTTC. It translates to CASSLIGASETQYF. The chain combines TRBV11-1 with TRBJ2-5; no clear D. Trimming cost V 5 bases and J 4 bases, with 14 bases left between them. The CDR3 consists of 14 residues. Germline CDR1 reads SGHAT; CDR2 reads FQDESV (reference sequence).

Only a few counts were recorded for this clone. The rearrangement links TRBV4-3 to TRBJ2-2, with D tentatively TRBD2 (6 bases). The ends were cut back, 0 bases at V and 5 bases at J, with 13 bases in the middle. The CDR3 covers 16 residues. Germline CDR1 is LGHNA and CDR2 is YSLEER. The CDR3 loop reads CASSQDTGVKTGELFF. The CDR3 DNA is TGCGCCAGCAGCCAAGATACGGGAGTGAAGACCGGGGAGCTGTTTTTT.

The V call is TRBV25-1, the J call TRBJ2-3; 7 nucleotides agree with TRBD1. The germline V gene has CDR1 MGHDK and CDR2 SYGVNS. V was pared by 6 bases and J by 9 bases, with 6 bases of the junction left unmatched. CDR3 size: 12 residues. The CDR3 loop is CASSSTGETQYF. CDR3 in DNA: TGTGCCAGCAGCTCAACAGGGGAAACGCAGTATTTT. The entire variable domain, with the rest obtained from reference TRBV25-1 and TRBJ2-3, is as follows: EADIYQTPRYLVIGTGKKITLECSQTMGHDKMYWYQQDPGMELHLIHYSYGVNSTEKGDLSSESTVSRIRTEHFPLTLESARPSHTSQYLCASSSTGETQYFGPGTRLTVL.

The V and J genes are TRBV30 and TRBJ1-5; D is ambiguous. The length of the CDR3 is 12 residues. V gave up 5 bases and J gave up 3 bases, with 8 bases separating them. The germline V gene encodes CDR1 GTSNPN and CDR2 SVGIG (reference sequence). Here the CDR3 reads CAWSQINQPQHF. As DNA, the CDR3 is TGTGCCTGGTCTCAGATCAATCAGCCCCAGCATTTT.

The chain is built from TRBV4-2 and TRBJ2-5; 11 bases map to TRBD2. Trimming cost V 4 bases and J 4 bases; bases outside gene matches: 8. Germline-derived CDR1 and CDR2 are LGHNA and YNFKEQ. The CDR3 contains 16 residues. The CDR3 region has the DNA TGTGCCAGCAGCCTAGGACTAGCGGGTATACCAGAGACCCAGTACTTC. Protein sequence: CASSLGLAGIPETQYF.

This sequence joins TRBV9 and TRBJ1-6; D gene unclear. The V end lost 4 bases, the J end lost 6 bases, and 14 bases lay between the germline ends. Looked up from germline, CDR1 is SGDLS and CDR2 is YYNGEE. The CDR3 length is 15 residues. CDR3: CASSIDTPANSPLHF. CDR3 coding DNA: TGTGCCAGCAGCATCGACACTCCAGCTAATTCACCCCTCCACTTT.

The rearrangement links TRBV27 to TRBJ1-2; D is unclear. The CDR3 spans 13 residues. The V gene lost 2 bases and the J gene lost 8 bases, with 12 bases spanning the gap. The germline CDR1 and CDR2 sequences are MNHEY and SMNVEV (reference sequence). CDR3 coding DNA: TGTGCCAGCAGTTTACGACGGGATGGGGGCTACACCTTC. It encodes CASSLRRDGGYTF.

J is TRBJ1-1 and V is TRBV18, with D unclear. The V gene's germline CDR1 is KGHSH and CDR2 LQKENI. V lost 3 bases, J lost 10 bases, and 15 bases lay in between. The CDR3 contains 13 residues. The CDR3: CASSPADRQGAFF. The CDR3, as DNA: TGTGCCAGCTCACCCGCAGATCGACAAGGAGCTTTCTTT.

The V gene is TRBV3-1 (or the pseudogene TRBV3-2), the J gene TRBJ1-5, with 7 bases that match TRBD1. V was clipped by 5 bases and J by 0 bases; unmatched bases: 22. Germline assignment: CDR1 LGHDT and CDR2 YNNKEL (reference sequence). The CDR3 extends over 21 amino acids. CDR3 loop: CASSVKSGRDSLLYSNQPQHF. In nucleotides, the CDR3 is TGTGCCAGCAGCGTAAAATCCGGACGGGACAGCCTTTTGTATAGCAATCAGCCCCAGCATTTT.

The chain links TRBV29-1 to TRBJ2-1, with 10 bases aligning to TRBD2. Germline trimming cut 5 bases from V and 2 bases from J; bases unmatched to any gene: 6. Germline assignment: CDR1 SQVTM and CDR2 ANQGSEA. This CDR3 is 15 amino acids long. The DNA for the CDR3 is TGCAGCGTTAGGCTAGCGGGAGATCCCTACAATGAGCAGTTCTTC. This sequence encodes CSVRLAGDPYNEQFF.

This clone has more than one count but fewer than ten. The chain links TRBV5-6 to TRBJ2-7, with D perhaps TRBD2 (6 bases). The V end was cut by 5 bases, the J end by 3 bases, with 15 bases between. In germline, CDR1 is SGHDT, CDR2 YYEEEE. The CDR3 loop spans 14 amino acids. CDR3 coding DNA: TGTGCCAGCAGATCTCAGGAGGGATACTACGAGCAGTACTTC. Residues: CASRSQEGYYEQYF.

This clone was counted between two and nine times. The rearrangement uses TRBV6-5 and TRBJ2-7, with D possibly being TRBD2 (6 bases). Trimming took 6 bases from V and 2 from J, leaving 14 bases between them. Germline CDR1 reads MNHEY; CDR2 reads SVGAGI. The CDR3 is 14 amino acids. The CDR3: CASRRLVFPYEQYF. In DNA, the CDR3 is TGTGCCAGCAGACGACTAGTGTTTCCCTACGAGCAGTACTTC.

V usage is TRBV28 and J usage is TRBJ1-1, with 7 bases lining up with TRBD1. V lost 6 bases, J lost 2 bases, and 6 bases stayed unmatched. Germline CDR1 MDHEN, CDR2 SYDVKM. The CDR3 runs 14 residues. Written as DNA, the CDR3 is TGTGCCAGCAGCCTGGACAGGACCAACACTGAAGCTTTCTTT. This encodes CASSLDRTNTEAFF. Full variable domain (remainder filled in from reference TRBV28 and TRBJ1-1): DVKVTQSSRYLVKRTGEKVFLECVQDMDHENMFWYRQDPGLGLRLIYFSYDVKMKEKGDIPEGYSVSREKKERFSLILESASTNQTSMYLCASSLDRTNTEAFFGQGTRLTVV.

The V call is TRBV27, the J call TRBJ1-6; 8 nucleotides line up with TRBD1. V gave up 6 bases and J gave up 7 bases; unmatched junction bases: 8. There are 15 residues in the CDR3. Germline CDR1 MNHEY, CDR2 SMNVEV (reference sequence). The CDR3 protein is CASSSIQGGNSPLHF. For the CDR3, the DNA is TGTGCCAGCAGCTCTATACAGGGGGGCAATTCACCCCTCCACTTT.

V usage is TRBV7-2 and J usage is TRBJ2-7; 7 nucleotides line up with TRBD2. Losses at the gene ends were 6 bases for V and 0 bases for J; bases not matched to a gene: 8. Per germline, CDR1 SGHTA and CDR2 FQGNSA. The CDR3 contains 15 residues. CDR3: CASSREAWSSYEQYF. In nucleotides, the CDR3 is TGTGCCAGCAGTCGGGAGGCCTGGAGCTCCTACGAGCAGTACTTC.

The CDR3 DNA reads TGTGCCAGCAGTCACCACAGGGAAACCTACAATGAGCAGTTCTTC. Protein product: CASSHHRETYNEQFF. V is TRBV28 and J is TRBJ2-1, with D perhaps TRBD1 (6 bases). Deletions cut 5 bases from V and 2 bases from J, with 13 bases between. From germline, CDR1 is MDHEN and CDR2 SYDVKM. The CDR3 consists of 15 residues.

The chain recombines TRBV3-1 (or the pseudogene TRBV3-2) with TRBJ1-2, with TRBD1 identical over 9 bases. Trimming took 5 bases from V and 4 from J; bases not matched to a gene: 5. Germline CDR1 and CDR2: LGHDT and YNNKEL (reference sequence). The length of the CDR3 is 14 residues. This CDR3 reads CASSSGTGIYGYTF. The CDR3 DNA sequence: TGTGCCAGCAGCTCCGGGACAGGGATCTATGGCTACACCTTC.

The chain couples TRBV5-8 to TRBJ1-2; maybe TRBD1 (5 bases). The V end lost 4 bases, the J end lost 1 base, and 11 bases lay between the germline ends. Looked up from germline, CDR1 is SGHTS and CDR2 is YDEGEE. The CDR3 is 14 residues long. CDR3 nucleotide sequence: TGTGCCAGCAGCGTGGGACGGGGTAACTATGGCTACACCTTC. Translation gives CASSVGRGNYGYTF.

This clone was seen only once. The chain carries TRBV29-1 and TRBJ2-1; the match to TRBD2 covers 7 bases. The CDR3 spans 14 residues. Trimming cost V 6 bases and J 3 bases; bases outside gene matches: 8. CDR1 and CDR2 (germline): SQVTM, ANQGSEA. CDR3 sequence: CSVRSASGYNEQFF. The CDR3 DNA sequence: TGCAGCGTAAGGTCGGCTAGCGGCTACAATGAGCAGTTCTTC.

This chain links TRBV5-8 with TRBJ2-2; D is undetermined. V gave up 0 bases and J gave up 1 base, with 10 bases separating them. The length of the CDR3 is 16 residues. Germline V gives CDR1 SGHTS, CDR2 YDEGEE. CDR3 in amino acids: CASSLVSQVNTGELFF. The CDR3, as DNA: TGTGCCAGCAGCTTGGTCTCTCAGGTGAACACCGGGGAGCTGTTTTTT. Complete variable domain (other parts from reference TRBV5-8 and TRBJ2-2): EAGVTQSPTHLIKTRGQQATLRCSPISGHTSVYWYQQALGLGLQFLLWYDEGEERNRGNFPPRFSGRQFPNYSSELNVNALELEDSALYLCASSLVSQVNTGELFFGEGSRLTVL.

This chain links TRBV18 with TRBJ2-2, with D perhaps TRBD2 (6 bases). Trimming pared 2 bases from V and 5 bases from J, leaving 18 bases between. The CDR3 spans 17 residues. Germline V CDR1 and CDR2: KGHSH, LQKENI. The CDR3 is CASSPVIGGAGTGELFF. The CDR3 bases are TGTGCCAGCTCACCAGTGATTGGAGGTGCGGGGACCGGGGAGCTGTTTTTT.

CDR3 sequence reads: CASSEGGRGRTEAFF. In DNA, the CDR3 is TGTGCCAGCAGTGAAGGTGGCAGGGGACGGACTGAAGCTTTCTTT. The V and J genes are TRBV25-1 and TRBJ1-1; maybe TRBD1 (6 bases). The CDR3 sequence is 15 residues long. CDR1 and CDR2 from the germline V gene are MGHDK and SYGVNS. V dropped 2 bases and J dropped 5 bases, with 15 bases sitting between them.

The chain employs TRBV7-8 and TRBJ2-7; 8 bases line up with TRBD1. The CDR3 is made up of 16 amino acids. Germline CDR1 and CDR2: SGHVS and FQNEAQ. V shed 4 bases, J shed 4 bases, and the junction held 12 bases outside the gene matches. Written as DNA, the CDR3 is TGTGCCAGCAGCTCAAAAAGGGACAGGAGTGTTTACGAGCAGTACTTC. Amino acids: CASSSKRDRSVYEQYF.

The chain employs TRBV11-2 and TRBJ2-1, with D possibly TRBD2 on 5 matching bases. Germline V lookup: CDR1 SGHAT, CDR2 FQNNGV. Trimming removed 5 bases from V and 4 bases from J, with 9 bases in between. CDR3 size: 13 residues. The CDR3 reads CASSQRGYNEQFF. CDR3 sequence (DNA): TGTGCCAGCAGCCAAAGAGGGTACAATGAGCAGTTCTTC. Variable domain in full (rest from reference TRBV11-2 and TRBJ2-1): EAGVAQSPRYKIIEKRQSVAFWCNPISGHATLYWYQQILGQGPKLLIQFQNNGVVDDSQLPKDRFSAERLKGVDSTLKIQPAKLEDSAVYLCASSQRGYNEQFFGPGTRLTVL.

The V call is TRBV5-5, the J call TRBJ2-7; TRBD1 matches at 8 bases. V was clipped by 5 bases and J by 4 bases; unmatched bases: 11. CDR3 length equals 15 residues. Germline V gene sequence: CDR1 SGHKS, CDR2 YYEKEE (reference sequence). The CDR3 DNA reads TGTGCCAGCAGGCCCGCTTCGGGACAGGCATACGAGCAGTACTTC. This encodes CASRPASGQAYEQYF.

The chain has TRBV5-1 and TRBJ1-5; D may be TRBD1 (5 bases). Germline lookup yields CDR1 SGHRS and CDR2 YFSETQ. The germline V and J ends were trimmed by 4 bases and 1 base, with 12 bases remaining between them. This CDR3 contains 15 residues. The CDR3 sequence: CASSLHGGSNQPQHF. In DNA form, the CDR3 reads TGCGCCAGCAGCCTACATGGGGGGAGCAATCAGCCCCAGCATTTT.